These 4 T cell receptor beta chains were all obtained from the same sample, sequenced in a study of blood T cell repertoires in COVID-19. Sequencing was performed with immunoSEQ multiplex PCR; in TCRdb, only in-frame clones are kept and a portion is missing. The top ten hold roughly 7% of the sample, which has roughly 120,000 clones, about 80% seen once. The specimen sequenced was peripheral blood. These receptor sequences come from a man in his 70s with active or convalescent COVID-19.

This clone was seen once. V is TRBV29-1 and J is TRBJ2-2, with 10 positions matching TRBD2. The CDR3 extends over 14 amino acids. Germline V gene lookup returns CDR1 SQVTM and CDR2 ANQGSEA. Unmatched junction bases numbered 3, after V lost 3 bases and J lost 5 bases. CDR3: CSVESGRGTGELFF. The CDR3 DNA reads as TGCAGCGTTGAGAGCGGGAGGGGAACCGGGGAGCTGTTTTTT.

This chain uses TRBV11-2 with TRBJ2-7, with 13 bases fitting TRBD2. CDR3 length equals 15 residues. Germline loops: CDR1 SGHAT, CDR2 FQNNGV. After removal of 4 bases from V and 5 bases from J, the junction contained 5 bases not matched to a gene. The CDR3 coding sequence is TGTGCCAGCAGCTCAGGACTAGCGGGAGTTCACGAGCAGTACTTC. Translated: CASSSGLAGVHEQYF.

The gene calls are TRBV28 and TRBJ1-2, with 7 bases fitting TRBD1. V lost 4 bases and J lost 7; bases outside the gene matches: 9. The CDR3 sequence is 14 residues long. The germline gives CDR1 MDHEN, CDR2 SYDVKM. The CDR3 DNA sequence: TGTGCCAGCAGTTCCCCGACAGGGCATCTTGGCTACACCTTC. This sequence encodes CASSSPTGHLGYTF.

The V gene is TRBV28, the J gene TRBJ1-5, with TRBD1 matching 10 bases. Losses at the gene ends were 5 bases for V and 6 bases for J; bases not matched to a gene: 7. The CDR3 is 15 residues long. The V gene's germline CDR1 is MDHEN and CDR2 SYDVKM. This chain's CDR3 is CASSPGQGWGQPQHF. The CDR3 region has the DNA TGTGCCAGCAGTCCGGGACAGGGGTGGGGTCAGCCCCAGCATTTT.